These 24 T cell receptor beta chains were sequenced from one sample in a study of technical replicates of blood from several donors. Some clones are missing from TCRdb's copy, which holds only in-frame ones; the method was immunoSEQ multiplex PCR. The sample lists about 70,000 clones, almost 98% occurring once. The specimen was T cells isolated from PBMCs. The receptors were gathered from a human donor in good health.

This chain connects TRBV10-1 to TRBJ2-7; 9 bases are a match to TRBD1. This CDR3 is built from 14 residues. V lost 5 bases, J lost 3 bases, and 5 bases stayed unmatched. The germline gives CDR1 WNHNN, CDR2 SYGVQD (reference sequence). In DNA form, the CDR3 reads TGCGCCAGCAGTTCACAGGGGGCGGTCTACGAGCAGTACTTC. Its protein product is CASSSQGAVYEQYF.

The CDR3 spells CASSRTSPETQYF. Written as DNA, the CDR3 is TGCGCCAGCAGCCGTACTAGCCCGGAGACCCAGTACTTC. V gene TRBV4-1 combines with J gene TRBJ2-5; tentatively, D is TRBD2 (6 bases). The CDR3 covers 13 residues. The germline V and J ends were trimmed by 4 bases and 5 bases, with 11 bases remaining between them. The V gene's germline CDR1 is MGHRA and CDR2 YSYEKL.

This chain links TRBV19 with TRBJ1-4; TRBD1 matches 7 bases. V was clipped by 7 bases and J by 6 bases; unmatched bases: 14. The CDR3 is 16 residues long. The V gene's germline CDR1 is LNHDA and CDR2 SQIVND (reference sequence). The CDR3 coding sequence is TGTGCCAGTATGGCCGTCCTGGACAGGTACCATGAAAAACTGTTTTTT. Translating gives CASMAVLDRYHEKLFF.

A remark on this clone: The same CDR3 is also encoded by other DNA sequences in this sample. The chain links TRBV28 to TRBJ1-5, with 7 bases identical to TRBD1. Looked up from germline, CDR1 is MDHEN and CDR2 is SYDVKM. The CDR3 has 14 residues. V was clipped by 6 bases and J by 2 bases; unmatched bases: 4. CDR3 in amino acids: CASSYGQGNQPQHF. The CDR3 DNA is TGTGCCAGCAGCTACGGACAGGGCAATCAGCCCCAGCATTTT.

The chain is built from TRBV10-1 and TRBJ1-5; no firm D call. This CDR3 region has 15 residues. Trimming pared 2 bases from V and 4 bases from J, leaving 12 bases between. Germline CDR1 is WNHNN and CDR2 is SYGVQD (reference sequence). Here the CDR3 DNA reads TGCGCCAGCAGTGAGGACTCGGGAGAGAATCAGCCCCAGCATTTT. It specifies CASSEDSGENQPQHF.

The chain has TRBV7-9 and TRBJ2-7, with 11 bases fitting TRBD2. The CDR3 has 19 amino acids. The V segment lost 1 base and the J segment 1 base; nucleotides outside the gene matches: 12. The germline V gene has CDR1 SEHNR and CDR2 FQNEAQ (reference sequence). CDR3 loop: CASSLGASGGRTISYEQYF. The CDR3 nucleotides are TGTGCCAGCAGCTTAGGGGCTAGCGGGGGGAGAACAATTTCCTACGAGCAGTACTTC. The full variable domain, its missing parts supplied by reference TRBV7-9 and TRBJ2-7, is DTGVSQNPRHKITKRGQNVTFRCDPISEHNRLYWYRQTLGQGPEFLTYFQNEAQLEKSRLLSDRFSAERPKGSFSTLEIQRTEQGDSAMYLCASSLGASGGRTISYEQYFGPGTRLTVT.

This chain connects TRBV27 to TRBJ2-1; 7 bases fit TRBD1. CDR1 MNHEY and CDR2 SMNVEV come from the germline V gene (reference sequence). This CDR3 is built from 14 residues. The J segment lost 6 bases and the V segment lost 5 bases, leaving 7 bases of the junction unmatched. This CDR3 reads CASSAGTAPNEQFF. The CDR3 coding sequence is TGTGCCAGCAGTGCCGGGACAGCTCCCAATGAGCAGTTCTTC.

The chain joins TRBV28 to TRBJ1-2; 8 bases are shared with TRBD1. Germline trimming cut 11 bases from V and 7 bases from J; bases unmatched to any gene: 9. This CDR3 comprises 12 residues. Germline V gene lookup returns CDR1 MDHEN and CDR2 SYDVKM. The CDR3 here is CAVGQGIFGYTF. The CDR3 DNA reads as TGTGCCGTAGGACAGGGTATCTTTGGCTACACCTTC.

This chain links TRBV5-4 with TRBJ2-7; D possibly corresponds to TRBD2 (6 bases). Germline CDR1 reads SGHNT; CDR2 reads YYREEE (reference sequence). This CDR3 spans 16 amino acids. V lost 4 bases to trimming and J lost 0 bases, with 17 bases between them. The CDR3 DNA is TGTGCCAGCAGCGAAGCCACGACTAGAAACTCCTACGAGCAGTACTTC. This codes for CASSEATTRNSYEQYF. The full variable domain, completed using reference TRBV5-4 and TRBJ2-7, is ETGVTQSPTHLIKTRGQQVTLRCSSQSGHNTVSWYQQALGQGPQFIFQYYREEENGRGNFPPRFSGLQFPNYSSELNVNALELDDSALYLCASSEATTRNSYEQYFGPGTRLTVT.

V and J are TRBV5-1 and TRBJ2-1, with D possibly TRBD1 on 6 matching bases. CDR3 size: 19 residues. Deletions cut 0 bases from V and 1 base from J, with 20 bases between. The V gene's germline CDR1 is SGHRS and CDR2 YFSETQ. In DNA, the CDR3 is TGCGCCAGCAGCTTGGCCAGATATGTGGGGGCAGGGTCCTACAATGAGCAGTTCTTC. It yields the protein CASSLARYVGAGSYNEQFF.

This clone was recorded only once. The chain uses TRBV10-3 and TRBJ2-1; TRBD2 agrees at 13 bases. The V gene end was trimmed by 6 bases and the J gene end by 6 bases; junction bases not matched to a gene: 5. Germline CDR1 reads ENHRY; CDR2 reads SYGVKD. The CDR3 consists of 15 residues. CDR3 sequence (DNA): TGTGCCATCAGCTCGGGACTAGCGGGGACCAATGAGCAGTTCTTC. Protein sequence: CAISSGLAGTNEQFF.

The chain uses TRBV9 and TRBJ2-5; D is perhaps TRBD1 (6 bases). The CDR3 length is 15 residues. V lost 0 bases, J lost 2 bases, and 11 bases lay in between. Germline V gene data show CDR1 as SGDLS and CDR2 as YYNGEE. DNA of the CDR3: TGTGCCAGCAGCGTAGGAGGACAGTTACAAGAGACCCAGTACTTC. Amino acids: CASSVGGQLQETQYF.

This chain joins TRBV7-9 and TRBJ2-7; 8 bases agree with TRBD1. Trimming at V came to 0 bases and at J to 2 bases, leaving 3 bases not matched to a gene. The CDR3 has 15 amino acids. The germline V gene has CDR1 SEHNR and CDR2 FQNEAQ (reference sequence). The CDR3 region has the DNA TGTGCCAGCAGCTTAGCCGACAGGGGACCCTACGAGCAGTACTTC. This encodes CASSLADRGPYEQYF.

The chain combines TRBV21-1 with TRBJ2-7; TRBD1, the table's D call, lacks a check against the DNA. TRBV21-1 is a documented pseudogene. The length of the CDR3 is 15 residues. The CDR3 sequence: CASSRGQGRPYEQYF. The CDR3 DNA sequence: TGTGCCAGCAGCAGAGGACAGGGTCGCCCCTACGAGCAGTACTTC.

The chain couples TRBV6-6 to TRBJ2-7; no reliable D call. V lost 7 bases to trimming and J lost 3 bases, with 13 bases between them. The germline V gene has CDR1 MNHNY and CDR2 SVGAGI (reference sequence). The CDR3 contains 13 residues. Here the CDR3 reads CASIDSALYEQYF. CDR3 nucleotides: TGTGCCAGCATTGACTCGGCCCTCTACGAGCAGTACTTC.

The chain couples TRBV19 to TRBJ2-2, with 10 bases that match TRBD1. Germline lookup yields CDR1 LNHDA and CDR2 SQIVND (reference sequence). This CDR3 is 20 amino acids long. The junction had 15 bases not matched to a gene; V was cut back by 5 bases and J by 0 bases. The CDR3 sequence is CASSLSRDRGPNSNTGELFF. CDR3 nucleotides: TGTGCCAGTAGTTTGTCACGGGACAGGGGTCCAAACTCGAACACCGGGGAGCTGTTTTTT.

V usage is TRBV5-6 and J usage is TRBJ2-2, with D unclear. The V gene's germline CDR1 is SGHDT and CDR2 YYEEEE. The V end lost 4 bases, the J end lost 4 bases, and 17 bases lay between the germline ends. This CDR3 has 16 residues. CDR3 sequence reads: CASSPPVRGRTGELFF. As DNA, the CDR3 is TGTGCCAGCAGCCCCCCGGTCCGCGGCCGCACCGGGGAGCTGTTTTTT.

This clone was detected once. The CDR3 loop reads CASSPRVAGVLGEQYF. For the CDR3, the DNA is TGTGCCAGCAGCCCTCGGGTAGCGGGAGTTCTGGGGGAGCAGTACTTC. The J gene is TRBJ2-7, the V gene TRBV27, with 9 bases that match TRBD2. V lost 6 bases and J lost 7; bases outside the gene matches: 16. CDR3 length equals 16 residues. The germline V gene has CDR1 MNHEY and CDR2 SMNVEV (reference sequence).

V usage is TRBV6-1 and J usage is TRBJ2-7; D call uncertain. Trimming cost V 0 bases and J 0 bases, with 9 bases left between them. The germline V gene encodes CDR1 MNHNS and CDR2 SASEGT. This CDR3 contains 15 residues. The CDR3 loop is CASSEAWLPSYEQYF. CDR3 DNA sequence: TGTGCCAGCAGTGAAGCGTGGCTGCCCTCCTACGAGCAGTACTTC.

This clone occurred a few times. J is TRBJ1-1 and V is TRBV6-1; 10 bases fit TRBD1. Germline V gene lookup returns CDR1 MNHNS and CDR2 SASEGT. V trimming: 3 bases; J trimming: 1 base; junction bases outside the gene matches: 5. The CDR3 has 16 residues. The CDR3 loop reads CASSEGTGAPNTEAFF. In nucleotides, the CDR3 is TGTGCCAGCAGTGAGGGGACAGGGGCCCCGAACACTGAAGCTTTCTTT.

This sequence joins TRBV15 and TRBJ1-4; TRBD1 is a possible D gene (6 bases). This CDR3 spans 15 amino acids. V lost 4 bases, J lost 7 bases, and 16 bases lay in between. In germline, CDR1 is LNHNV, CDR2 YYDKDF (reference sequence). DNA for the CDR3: TGTGCCACCAGCACTTACGGACAGTCGGGTGAAAAACTGTTTTTT. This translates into CATSTYGQSGEKLFF.

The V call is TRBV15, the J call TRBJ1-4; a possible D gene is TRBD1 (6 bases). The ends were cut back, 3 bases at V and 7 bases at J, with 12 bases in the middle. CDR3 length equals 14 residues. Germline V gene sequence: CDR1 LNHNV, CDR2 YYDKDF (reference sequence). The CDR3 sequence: CATSSDRDTEKLFF. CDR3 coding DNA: TGTGCCACCAGCAGTGACCGGGACACTGAAAAACTGTTTTTT.

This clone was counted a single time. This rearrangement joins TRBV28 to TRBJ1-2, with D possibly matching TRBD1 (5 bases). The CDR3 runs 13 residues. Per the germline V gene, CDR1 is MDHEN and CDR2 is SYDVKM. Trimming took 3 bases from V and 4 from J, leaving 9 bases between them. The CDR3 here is CASSFRALYGYTF. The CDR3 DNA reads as TGTGCCAGCAGTTTCAGGGCTCTCTATGGCTACACCTTC.

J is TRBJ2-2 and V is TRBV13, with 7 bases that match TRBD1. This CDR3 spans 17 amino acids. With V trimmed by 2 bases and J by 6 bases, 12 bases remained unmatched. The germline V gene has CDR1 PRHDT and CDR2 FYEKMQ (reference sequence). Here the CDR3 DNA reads TGTGCCAGCAGCTTACGACGTCCGACAGGGTTAGCCGGGGAGCTGTTTTTT. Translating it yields CASSLRRPTGLAGELFF.